These 31 T cell receptor beta chains were all obtained from the same sample, sequenced in a study of blood T cells in healthy people across ages. The second PCR ran roughly 6 to 11 cycles with a sample-barcoded 5' primer and J-beta primers. From the 5' RACE reads, TCRdb called clonotypes with MiXCR, one entry per CDR3 protein. The table lists roughly 1,700,000 distinct CDR3 sequences, 25% to 30% of them singletons. The sequenced sample consisted of blood. The receptors were gathered from a woman aged 25 to 45 in good health.

The chain is built from TRBV24-1 and TRBJ2-1, with D maybe TRBD1 (8 bases). Trimming took 4 bases from V and 9 from J, leaving 18 bases between them. Germline-derived CDR1 and CDR2 are KGHDR and SFDVKD. The CDR3 has 15 amino acids. The chain's CDR3 is CATSDPGGGTGEQFF. DNA for the CDR3: TGTGCCACCAGTGACCCTGGGGGAGGGACAGGTGAGCAGTTCTTC.

This clonotype was detected only a few times. This chain uses TRBV5-1 with TRBJ2-7; the D is unclear. CDR1 is SGHRS and CDR2 is YFSETQ in the germline V gene. The V gene lost 4 bases and the J gene lost 2 bases, with 13 bases spanning the gap. The CDR3 has 14 residues. The CDR3 nucleotides are TGCGCCAGCAGCAGAACAGATAATACCTACGAGCAGTACTTC. It yields the protein CASSRTDNTYEQYF.

J is TRBJ1-2 and V is TRBV4-3; D gene ambiguous. V lost 0 bases, J lost 5 bases, and 19 bases lay in between. The CDR3 is made up of 17 amino acids. The germline V gene has CDR1 LGHNA and CDR2 YSLEER. CDR3 nucleotide sequence: TGCGCCAGCAGCCAAGATCCCACATCCCTCAACTATTATGGCTACACCTTC. Translated, it gives CASSQDPTSLNYYGYTF.

The chain recombines TRBV20-1 with TRBJ1-5; D is unresolved. Trimming left V 6 bases short and J 4 bases short, with 16 bases between. This CDR3 comprises 14 residues. CDR1 DFQATT and CDR2 SNEGSKA come from the germline V gene (reference sequence). The CDR3 reads CSAKTRPDNQPQHF. The CDR3, as DNA: TGCAGTGCAAAGACGAGGCCAGATAATCAGCCCCAGCATTTT.

Note on this clonotype: A much larger clone sits a single nucleotide away, making a read error possible. The V call is TRBV27, the J call TRBJ2-3; D gene uncertain. CDR1 MNHEY and CDR2 SMNVEV come from the germline V gene (reference sequence). The CDR3 contains 15 residues. The CDR3 loop reads CASSLWSESTDMQYF. The CDR3 DNA reads TGTGCCAGCAGTTTATGGTCAGAAAGCACAGATATGCAGTATTTT.

This clonotype was picked up one time. The V call is TRBV13, the J call TRBJ2-5; TRBD1 aligns across 7 bases. The V gene end was trimmed by 5 bases and the J gene end by 4 bases; junction bases not matched to a gene: 22. CDR1 and CDR2 (germline): PRHDT, FYEKMQ (reference sequence). CDR3 size: 19 residues. CDR3 in amino acids: CASSPPTGNIGTGRETQYF. CDR3 nucleotides: TGTGCCAGCAGCCCTCCGACAGGGAATATTGGGACGGGGAGAGAGACCCAGTACTTC.

This clonotype was counted at least ten times. V usage is TRBV5-1 and J usage is TRBJ2-7, with D possibly matching TRBD1 (7 bases). Trimming pared 4 bases from V and 7 bases from J, leaving 24 bases between. The CDR3 has 16 amino acids. Per the germline V gene, CDR1 is SGHRS and CDR2 is YFSETQ. The CDR3 coding sequence is TGCGCCAGCAGCCCTGGAGGGACAGCCAGGTCGGGGGAGCAGTACTTC. It yields the protein CASSPGGTARSGEQYF.

This clonotype was recorded a few times. The chain carries TRBV7-9 and TRBJ2-7; 11 positions match TRBD2. Germline CDR1 is SEHNR and CDR2 is FQNEAQ (reference sequence). This CDR3 contains 14 residues. The CDR3 loop is CVVAGGAPSYEQYF. The CDR3 DNA is TGTGTGGTAGCGGGAGGGGCCCCCTCCTACGAGCAGTACTTC.

There are a few counts of this clonotype. This chain links TRBV7-9 with TRBJ2-7; D remains unclear. This CDR3 region has 15 residues. The V gene lost 0 bases and the J gene lost 2 bases, with 11 bases spanning the gap. Germline CDR1 SEHNR, CDR2 FQNEAQ (reference sequence). The DNA of the CDR3 is TGTGCCAGCAGCTTAGCGTCTAGTATCCCCTACGAGCAGTACTTC. Its protein product is CASSLASSIPYEQYF.

This clonotype was detected many times. The chain joins TRBV6-5 to TRBJ2-1; TRBD2 might be the D (5 bases). The ends were cut back, 2 bases at V and 0 bases at J, with 8 bases in the middle. This CDR3 has 15 residues. Germline loops: CDR1 MNHEY, CDR2 SVGAGI. The CDR3 loop is CASSYRGSSYNEQFF. In nucleotides, the CDR3 is TGTGCCAGCAGTTACCGAGGGAGCTCCTACAATGAGCAGTTCTTC.

The sample holds many counts of this clonotype. The genes are TRBV24-1 and TRBJ1-2; TRBD1 might be the D (6 bases). This CDR3 comprises 10 residues. The germline V gene encodes CDR1 KGHDR and CDR2 SFDVKD. The V and J ends lost 12 bases and 10 bases respectively, with 14 bases between them. The CDR3 DNA follows: TGTGCCCCATTGGACAGCTCCTACACCTTC. It encodes CAPLDSSYTF.

This clonotype was picked up many times. The chain has TRBV27 and TRBJ2-7; 7 positions match TRBD2. V trimming: 5 bases; J trimming: 3 bases; junction bases outside the gene matches: 10. The CDR3 is 15 residues long. Germline V gene data show CDR1 as MNHEY and CDR2 as SMNVEV (reference sequence). The CDR3 is CASSHAGGTHYEQYF. The CDR3 nucleotides are TGTGCCAGCAGTCACGCCGGGGGGACTCACTACGAGCAGTACTTC.

This clonotype came up many times. The chain carries TRBV7-2 and TRBJ2-3, with TRBD1 matching over 8 bases. The CDR3 extends over 15 amino acids. V lost 7 bases to trimming and J lost 3 bases; unmatched junction nucleotides: 9. CDR1 and CDR2 from the germline V gene are SGHTA and FQGNSA. CDR3 DNA: TGTGCCAGCACCCCACAGGGGGATGAGACAGATACGCAGTATTTT. Its protein product is CASTPQGDETDTQYF.

Notes on this clonotype: One end of the junction does not line up with germline, which may come from a read error. The chain uses TRBV5-1 and TRBJ2-1; 12 bases align to TRBD2. The CDR3 contains 15 residues. Germline lookup yields CDR1 SGHRS and CDR2 YFSETQ. The CDR3 coding sequence is TGCGCCGGCAGCTTGGGCCCTCTAGCGGGAGGGGAGCAGTTCTTC. Protein sequence: CAGSLGPLAGGEQFF.

This clonotype has just one count. The J gene is TRBJ2-7, the V gene TRBV7-9; 12 bases are shared with TRBD2. Germline V CDR1 and CDR2: SEHNR, FQNEAQ (reference sequence). The V gene end was trimmed by 3 bases and the J gene end by 7 bases; junction bases not matched to a gene: 19. The CDR3 has 19 residues. DNA of the CDR3: TGTGCCAGCAGCTTCGGAACTAGCGGGGGGTCGAGCTCCTACAATGAGCAGTACTTC. This codes for CASSFGTSGGSSSYNEQYF.

The chain employs TRBV7-9 and TRBJ2-3, with D hard to call. CDR3 length equals 14 residues. Trimming removed 5 bases from V and 1 base from J, with 10 bases in between. Per the germline V gene, CDR1 is SEHNR and CDR2 is FQNEAQ (reference sequence). The CDR3 loop is CASSHVDGTDTQYF. CDR3 coding DNA: TGTGCCAGCAGCCATGTGGACGGCACAGATACGCAGTATTTT.

There are a few counts of this clonotype. J is TRBJ1-6 and V is TRBV20-1; 10 positions agree with TRBD1. Germline-derived CDR1 and CDR2 are DFQATT and SNEGSKA (reference sequence). The V and J ends lost 3 bases and 5 bases, in that order; junction bases with no gene match: 16. The CDR3 has 19 amino acids. This CDR3 reads CSAREAGTGANRNNSPLHF. The DNA for the CDR3 is TGCAGTGCTAGGGAGGCCGGGACAGGGGCTAATCGGAATAATTCACCCCTCCACTTT.

V gene TRBV2 combines with J gene TRBJ2-5; TRBD2 might be the D (5 bases). The V and J ends lost 5 bases and 5 bases respectively, with 15 bases between them. The CDR3 extends over 14 amino acids. Germline CDR1 is SNHLY and CDR2 is FYNNEI. CDR3 DNA sequence: TGTGCCAGCAGTCCACTAGACGCGTCGGAGACCCAGTACTTC. It is translated as CASSPLDASETQYF.

This clonotype was seen only a few times. The genes are TRBV9 and TRBJ2-3; D not resolved. Trimming left V 4 bases short and J 10 bases short, with 13 bases between. Germline assignment: CDR1 SGDLS and CDR2 YYNGEE. This CDR3 region has 12 residues. The chain's CDR3 is CASSTTTAAQYF. DNA for the CDR3: TGTGCCAGCAGCACTACCACGGCGGCGCAGTATTTT.

The chain has TRBV20-1 and TRBJ2-7, with 15 bases aligning to TRBD2. Germline CDR1 is DFQATT and CDR2 is SNEGSKA (reference sequence). J was trimmed by 2 bases and V by 3 bases; bases with no gene match: 5. CDR3 length: 16 residues. The CDR3: CSASPGLAGGPYEQYF. CDR3 coding DNA: TGCAGTGCTAGCCCGGGACTAGCGGGGGGACCCTACGAGCAGTACTTC.

This clonotype was seen repeatedly, ten times or more. The chain has TRBV29-1 and TRBJ2-7; tentative D call: TRBD2 (6 bases). This CDR3 contains 13 residues. The germline gives CDR1 SQVTM, CDR2 ANQGSEA. With 3 bases removed from V and 0 bases from J, the gap between germline ends came to 9 bases. The CDR3 protein is CSVEEGSSYEQYF. The CDR3 DNA reads TGCAGCGTTGAGGAGGGGAGCTCCTACGAGCAGTACTTC.

This clonotype appeared a few times. The V gene is TRBV28, the J gene TRBJ2-5; D is ambiguous. In germline, CDR1 is MDHEN, CDR2 SYDVKM. The CDR3 totals 17 residues. Deletions cut 4 bases from V and 6 bases from J, with 24 bases between. The CDR3 bases are TGTGCCAGCAGTTCCTCAAGCGCGCCCCCGATCATCAAGACCCAGTACTTC. It codes for CASSSSSAPPIIKTQYF.

The rearrangement uses TRBV10-3 and TRBJ2-3, with 13 nucleotides matching TRBD2. The CDR3 spans 17 residues. V dropped 3 bases and J dropped 6; count of bases not matched to a gene: 9. Germline assignment: CDR1 ENHRY and CDR2 SYGVKD. The CDR3: CAISDVEGGLAGDTQYF. The CDR3 bases are TGTGCCATCAGTGACGTCGAGGGGGGACTAGCGGGGGATACGCAGTATTTT.

This clonotype occurred many times. The chain carries TRBV29-1 and TRBJ2-7; D unresolved. V lost 3 bases to trimming and J lost 3 bases, with 12 bases between them. This CDR3 has 13 residues. Germline V gives CDR1 SQVTM, CDR2 ANQGSEA. The CDR3 here is CSVEKVNDYEQYF. The CDR3 DNA reads TGCAGCGTTGAGAAGGTAAACGACTACGAGCAGTACTTC.

This clonotype was recorded at least ten times. The chain recombines TRBV12-3 or TRBV12-4 with TRBJ2-5; 7 bases agree with TRBD1. V dropped 3 bases and J dropped 1; count of bases not matched to a gene: 2. This CDR3 region has 14 residues. The CDR3 here is CASSFGTAQETQYF. Written as DNA, the CDR3 is TGTGCCAGCAGTTTTGGGACAGCCCAAGAGACCCAGTACTTC.

The chain employs TRBV5-1 and TRBJ2-3; no firm D call. This CDR3 contains 14 residues. V was clipped by 7 bases and J by 0 bases, with 12 bases between them. Germline V gene lookup returns CDR1 SGHRS and CDR2 YFSETQ. The CDR3 region has the DNA TGCGCCAGCTCCCCGGAAGTTAGCACAGATACGCAGTATTTT. This codes for CASSPEVSTDTQYF.

In the case of this clonotype: A much larger clone is a single base away; this may be a read error. The V gene is TRBV6-4, the J gene TRBJ2-1; 7 bases are shared with TRBD2. The CDR3 runs 16 residues. Germline V gene sequence: CDR1 MRHNA, CDR2 SNTAGT. The CDR3 DNA reads TGTGCCAGCAGTGGATTCAGGACTAGAGTCAGAAGTGAGCGGTTCTTC. Amino acids: CASSGFRTRVRSERFF.

The chain has TRBV6-2 or TRBV6-3 and TRBJ1-4; D is perhaps TRBD1 (5 bases). This CDR3 contains 16 residues. Germline V gene sequence: CDR1 MNHEY, CDR2 SVGEGT. The V end lost 2 bases, the J end lost 8 bases, and 18 bases lay between the germline ends. The CDR3 DNA reads TGTGCCAGCAGTTACCCTCCTCGCCTCAGGGAGGAAAAACTGTTTTTT. It encodes CASSYPPRLREEKLFF.

This clonotype was picked up a small number of times. This chain joins TRBV15 and TRBJ2-3; 9 bases align to TRBD2. This CDR3 contains 15 residues. Trimming removed 3 bases from V and 4 bases from J; junction bases left unmatched: 5. The V gene's germline CDR1 is LNHNV and CDR2 YYDKDF (reference sequence). The CDR3, as DNA: TGTGCCACCAGCAGTTTAGCGGGAGCGGCAGATACGCAGTATTTT. Its translation is CATSSLAGAADTQYF.

The chain joins TRBV14 to TRBJ1-2; D gene unclear. This CDR3 has 14 residues. V was shortened by 4 bases and J by 10 bases, with 19 bases between the two germline ends. The V gene's germline CDR1 is SGHDN and CDR2 FVKESK. CDR3 in DNA: TGTGCCAGCAGCCCAAGTAATAATCCTATAAACTACACCTTC. It encodes CASSPSNNPINYTF.

This sequence joins TRBV12-3 or TRBV12-4 and TRBJ2-2, with D unresolved. The ends were cut back, 7 bases at V and 9 bases at J, with 9 bases in the middle. The CDR3 consists of 11 residues. The CDR3 here is CASKAARELFF. The CDR3 nucleotides read TGTGCCAGCAAGGCCGCCAGGGAGCTGTTTTTT.